Below, one T cell receptor (beta chain) is given with its context. Since no conserved phenylalanine or tryptophan closes the CDR3, a read error is the likely cause. PCR was performed a second time for about 7 to 12 cycles using a sample-barcoded 5' primer and a J-beta primer mix. Template switching added a 12-random-nucleotide identifier to every cDNA molecule. One entry per CDR3 protein results from TCRdb running MiXCR on the 5' RACE reads. This sample carries around 1,700,000 distinct CDR3 sequences, about 28% of them seen once, and the ten largest clones take about 8%. The data were taken from a study of blood T cells in healthy people across ages. Donors each provided roughly 9.6 milliliters of peripheral blood. Isolation yielded PBMCs, at least 7 million per sample, in every case. CDR3 length equals 15 residues. The ends were cut back, 5 bases at V and 2 bases at J, with 16 bases in the middle. CDR1 is SGDLS and CDR2 is YYNGEE in the germline V gene.

What was sequenced was blood. The TCR sequence derives from a woman in her thirties in good health. This sequence joins TRBV9 and TRBJ1-1, with D maybe TRBD1 (6 bases). The CDR3 reads CASRPVGQCNTEAFC. The DNA for the CDR3 is TGTGCCAGCAGACCCGTTGGACAGTGTAACACTGAAGCTTTCTGT.